This passage covers 3 T cell receptor beta chains from one sample sequenced in a study of T cell responses to AZD1222 COVID-19 vaccine. Using immunoSEQ multiplex PCR, the repertoire was profiled, and TCRdb retains in-frame clones only, with some absent. The profile shows under 50,000 clones, around 90% of them singletons. Sequencing used peripheral blood, obtained 28 days after the second AZD1222 dose. The receptors originated from an adult who received the AZD1222 COVID-19 vaccine.

This chain links TRBV9 with TRBJ1-3; D remains ambiguous. Germline CDR1 is SGDLS and CDR2 is YYNGEE. This CDR3 has 14 residues. Trimming removed 0 bases at V and 0 bases at J, with 4 bases between. CDR3 DNA sequence: TGTGCCAGCAGCGTAGATCCCTCTGGAAACACCATATATTTT. It is translated as CASSVDPSGNTIYF.

The J gene is TRBJ1-5, the V gene TRBV18; 10 bases fit TRBD1. J gave up 7 bases and V 3 bases, and 3 bases lay outside the gene matches. The germline V gene encodes CDR1 KGHSH and CDR2 LQKENI. This CDR3 contains 14 residues. CDR3 protein: CASSPMGQGQPQHF. CDR3 sequence (DNA): TGTGCCAGCTCACCTATGGGACAGGGGCAGCCCCAGCATTTT.

This clone was recorded only once. V and J are TRBV12-5 and TRBJ2-5; tentatively, D is TRBD1 (6 bases). This CDR3 is built from 15 residues. Between the trimmed V and J ends, which lost 7 bases and 2 bases, there was a span of 17 bases. Germline values: CDR1 LGHNT, CDR2 FRNRAP. The CDR3 protein is CASARNTGPQETQYF. In nucleotides, the CDR3 is TGTGCTAGTGCCCGGAACACAGGGCCACAAGAGACCCAGTACTTC.